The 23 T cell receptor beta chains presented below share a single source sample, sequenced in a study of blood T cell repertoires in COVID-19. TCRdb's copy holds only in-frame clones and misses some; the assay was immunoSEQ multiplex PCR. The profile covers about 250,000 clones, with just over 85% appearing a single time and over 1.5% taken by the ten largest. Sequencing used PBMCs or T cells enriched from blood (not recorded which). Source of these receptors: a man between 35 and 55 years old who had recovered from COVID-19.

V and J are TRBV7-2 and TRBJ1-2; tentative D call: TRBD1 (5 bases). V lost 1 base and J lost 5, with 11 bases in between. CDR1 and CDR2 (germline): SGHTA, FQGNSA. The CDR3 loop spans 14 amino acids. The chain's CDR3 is CASSLEGRVYGYTF. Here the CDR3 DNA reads TGTGCCAGCAGCTTAGAGGGCAGGGTATATGGCTACACCTTC.

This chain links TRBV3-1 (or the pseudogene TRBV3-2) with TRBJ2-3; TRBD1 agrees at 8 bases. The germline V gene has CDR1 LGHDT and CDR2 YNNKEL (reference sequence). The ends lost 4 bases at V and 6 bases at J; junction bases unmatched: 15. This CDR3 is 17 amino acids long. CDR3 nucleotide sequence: TGTGCCAGCAGCCTTCGCGGACAGGGTCACCGATCGGATACGCAGTATTTT. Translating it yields CASSLRGQGHRSDTQYF.

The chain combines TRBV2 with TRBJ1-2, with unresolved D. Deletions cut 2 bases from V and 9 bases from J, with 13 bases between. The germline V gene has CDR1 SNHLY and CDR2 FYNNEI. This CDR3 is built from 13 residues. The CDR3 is CASSEYEDSSYTF. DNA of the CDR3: TGTGCCAGCAGTGAATATGAGGACTCGAGCTACACCTTC.

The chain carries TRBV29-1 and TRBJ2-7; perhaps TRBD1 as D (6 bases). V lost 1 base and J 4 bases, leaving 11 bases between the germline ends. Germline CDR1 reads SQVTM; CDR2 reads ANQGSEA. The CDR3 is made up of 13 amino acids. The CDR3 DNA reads TGCAGCGTTGAAGCCAAAGGGGGTTACGAGCAGTACTTC. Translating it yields CSVEAKGGYEQYF.

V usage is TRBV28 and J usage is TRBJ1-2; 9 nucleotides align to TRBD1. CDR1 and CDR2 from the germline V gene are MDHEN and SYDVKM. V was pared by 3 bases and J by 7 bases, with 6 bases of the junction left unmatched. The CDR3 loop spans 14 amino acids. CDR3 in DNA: TGTGCCAGCAGTTTTACAGGGGGCATATTTGGCTACACCTTC. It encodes CASSFTGGIFGYTF.

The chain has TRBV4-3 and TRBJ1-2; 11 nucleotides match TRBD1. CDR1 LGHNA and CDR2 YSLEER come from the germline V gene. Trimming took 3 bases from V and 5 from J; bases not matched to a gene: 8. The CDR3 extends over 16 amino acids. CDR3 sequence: CASSHSRDRGRYGYTF. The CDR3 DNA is TGCGCCAGCAGCCATTCCCGGGACAGGGGGAGGTATGGCTACACCTTC.

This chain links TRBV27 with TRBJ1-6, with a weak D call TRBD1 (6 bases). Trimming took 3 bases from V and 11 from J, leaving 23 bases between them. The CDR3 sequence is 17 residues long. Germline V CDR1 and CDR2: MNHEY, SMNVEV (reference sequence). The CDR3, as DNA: TGTGCCAGCAGTTTTGGGGGCCAGGGGAGCTTGGCGGCACCCCTCCACTTT. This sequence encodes CASSFGGQGSLAAPLHF.

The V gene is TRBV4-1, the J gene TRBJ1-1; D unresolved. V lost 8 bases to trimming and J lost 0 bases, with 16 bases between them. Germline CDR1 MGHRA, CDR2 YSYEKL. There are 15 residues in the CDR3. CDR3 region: CASAGVSMMNTEAFF. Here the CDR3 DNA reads TGCGCCAGCGCCGGGGTCAGCATGATGAACACTGAAGCTTTCTTT.

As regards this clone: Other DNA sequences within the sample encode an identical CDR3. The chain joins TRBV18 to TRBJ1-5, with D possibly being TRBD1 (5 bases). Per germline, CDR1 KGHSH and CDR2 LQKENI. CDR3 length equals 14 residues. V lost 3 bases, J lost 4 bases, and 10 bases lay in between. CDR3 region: CASSPGGGNQPQHF. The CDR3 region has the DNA TGTGCCAGCTCACCCGGCGGGGGAAATCAGCCCCAGCATTTT.

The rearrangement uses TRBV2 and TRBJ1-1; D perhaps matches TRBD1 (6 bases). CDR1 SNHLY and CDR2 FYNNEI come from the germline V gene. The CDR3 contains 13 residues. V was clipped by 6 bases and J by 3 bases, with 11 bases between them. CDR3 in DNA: TGTGCCAGCAGGGACAGTGTGTACACTGAAGCTTTCTTT. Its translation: CASRDSVYTEAFF.

Here the CDR3 reads CATSDPGEKLFF. CDR3 coding DNA: TGTGCCACCAGTGACCCAGGTGAAAAACTGTTTTTT. The J gene is TRBJ1-4, the V gene TRBV24-1, with D hard to call. V shed 4 bases and J shed 7 bases, with 6 bases lying between them. The CDR3 runs 12 residues. Germline V gene lookup returns CDR1 KGHDR and CDR2 SFDVKD.

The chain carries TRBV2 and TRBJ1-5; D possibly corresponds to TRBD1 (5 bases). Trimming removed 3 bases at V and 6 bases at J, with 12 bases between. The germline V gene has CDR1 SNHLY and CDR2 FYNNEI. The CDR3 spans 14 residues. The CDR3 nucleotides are TGTGCCAGCAGTGACAGGGCGGTAGGTCAGCCCCAGCATTTT. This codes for CASSDRAVGQPQHF.

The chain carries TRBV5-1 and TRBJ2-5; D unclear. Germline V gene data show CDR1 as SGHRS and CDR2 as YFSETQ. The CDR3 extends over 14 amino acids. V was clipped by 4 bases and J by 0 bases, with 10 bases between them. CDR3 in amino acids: CASSADIYQETQYF. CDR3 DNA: TGCGCCAGCAGCGCTGACATTTACCAAGAGACCCAGTACTTC.

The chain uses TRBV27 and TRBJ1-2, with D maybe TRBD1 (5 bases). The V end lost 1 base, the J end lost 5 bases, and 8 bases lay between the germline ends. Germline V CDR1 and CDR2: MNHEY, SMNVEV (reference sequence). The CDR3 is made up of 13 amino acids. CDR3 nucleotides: TGTGCCAGCAGTTTATACAGGAATTATGGCTACACCTTC. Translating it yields CASSLYRNYGYTF.

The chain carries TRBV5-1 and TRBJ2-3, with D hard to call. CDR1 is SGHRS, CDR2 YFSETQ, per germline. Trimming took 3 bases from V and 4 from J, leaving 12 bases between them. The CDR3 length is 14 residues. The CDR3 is CASSSSPGPDTQYF. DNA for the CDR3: TGCGCCAGCAGCTCCTCGCCAGGTCCAGATACGCAGTATTTT.

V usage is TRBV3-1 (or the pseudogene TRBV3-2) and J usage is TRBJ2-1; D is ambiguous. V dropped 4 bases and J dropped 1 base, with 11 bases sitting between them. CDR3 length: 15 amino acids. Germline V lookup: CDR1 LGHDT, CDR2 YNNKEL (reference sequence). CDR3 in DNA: TGTGCCAGCAGCCGAGCTACCGGTTCCTACAATGAGCAGTTCTTC. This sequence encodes CASSRATGSYNEQFF.

The CDR3 DNA reads as TGTGCCAACAAAGGCGACCCGGGACAGGGTCGCGATAGCAATCAGCCCCAGCATTTT. It codes for CANKGDPGQGRDSNQPQHF. The rearrangement links TRBV27 to TRBJ1-5; TRBD1 matches at 9 bases. The CDR3 sequence is 19 residues long. CDR1 is MNHEY and CDR2 is SMNVEV in the germline V gene (reference sequence). The J segment lost 0 bases and the V segment lost 10 bases, leaving 19 bases of the junction unmatched.

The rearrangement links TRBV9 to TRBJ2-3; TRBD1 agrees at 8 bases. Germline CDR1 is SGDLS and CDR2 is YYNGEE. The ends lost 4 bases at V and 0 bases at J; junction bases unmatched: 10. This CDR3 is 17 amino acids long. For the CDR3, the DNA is TGTGCCAGCAGCCCCCCCCGGACAGGGCCTAGCACAGATACGCAGTATTTT. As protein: CASSPPRTGPSTDTQYF.

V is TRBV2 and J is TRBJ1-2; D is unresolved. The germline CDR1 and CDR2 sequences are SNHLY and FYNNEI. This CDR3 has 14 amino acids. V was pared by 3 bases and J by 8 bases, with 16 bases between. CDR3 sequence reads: CASSDLGGPGGYTF. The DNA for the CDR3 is TGTGCCAGCAGTGATTTGGGAGGCCCGGGAGGCTACACCTTC.

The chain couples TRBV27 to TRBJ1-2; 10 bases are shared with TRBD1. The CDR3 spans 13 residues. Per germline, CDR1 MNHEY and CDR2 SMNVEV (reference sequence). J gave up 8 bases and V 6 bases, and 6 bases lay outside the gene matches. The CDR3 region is CASSWGDRGGYTF. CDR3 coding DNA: TGTGCCAGCAGCTGGGGGGACAGGGGCGGCTACACCTTC.

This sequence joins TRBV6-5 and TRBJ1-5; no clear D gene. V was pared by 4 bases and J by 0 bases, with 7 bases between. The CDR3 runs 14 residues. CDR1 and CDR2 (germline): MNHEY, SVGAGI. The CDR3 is CASSSGNSNQPQHF. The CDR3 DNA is TGTGCCAGCAGTTCCGGGAATAGCAATCAGCCCCAGCATTTT.

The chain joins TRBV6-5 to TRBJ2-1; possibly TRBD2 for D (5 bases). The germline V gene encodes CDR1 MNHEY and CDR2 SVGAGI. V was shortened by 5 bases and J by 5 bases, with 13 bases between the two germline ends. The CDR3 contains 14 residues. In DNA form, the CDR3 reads TGTGCCAGCAGTCAATTAGCGCCTCACAATGAGCAGTTCTTC. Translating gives CASSQLAPHNEQFF.

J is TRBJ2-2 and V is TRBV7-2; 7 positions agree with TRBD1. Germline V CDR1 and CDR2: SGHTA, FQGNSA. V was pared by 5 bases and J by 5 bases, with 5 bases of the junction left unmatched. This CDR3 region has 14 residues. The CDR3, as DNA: TGTGCCAGCAGCGTACCAGGGGGAACCGGGGAGCTGTTTTTT. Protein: CASSVPGGTGELFF.